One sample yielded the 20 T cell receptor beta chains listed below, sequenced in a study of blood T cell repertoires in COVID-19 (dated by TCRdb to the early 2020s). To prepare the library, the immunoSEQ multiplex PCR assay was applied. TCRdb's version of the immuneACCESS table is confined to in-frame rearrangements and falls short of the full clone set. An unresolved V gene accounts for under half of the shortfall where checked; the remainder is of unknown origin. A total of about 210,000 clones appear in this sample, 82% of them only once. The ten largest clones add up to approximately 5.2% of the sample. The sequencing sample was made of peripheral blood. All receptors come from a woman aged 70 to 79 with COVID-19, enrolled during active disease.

The CDR3 DNA is TGTGCCAGTAGCCACATCCCCGGACAGGAGGGTGTTCTTTCCCAGCATTTT. It yields the protein CASSHIPGQEGVLSQHF. The chain carries TRBV19 and TRBJ1-5, with 7 nucleotides matching TRBD1. The V gene end was trimmed by 6 bases and the J gene end by 11 bases; junction bases not matched to a gene: 22. This CDR3 is built from 17 residues. Looked up from germline, CDR1 is LNHDA and CDR2 is SQIVND (reference sequence).

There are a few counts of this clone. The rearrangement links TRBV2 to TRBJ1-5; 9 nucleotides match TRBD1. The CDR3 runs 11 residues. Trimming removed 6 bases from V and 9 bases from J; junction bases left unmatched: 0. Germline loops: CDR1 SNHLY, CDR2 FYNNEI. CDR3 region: CASRDRGPQHF. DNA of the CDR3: TGTGCCAGCAGGGACAGGGGGCCCCAGCATTTT.

The CDR3 DNA sequence: TGTGCCAGCAGTCCCTGGAGACAGGGTAACTATGGCTACACCTTC. The encoded protein is CASSPWRQGNYGYTF. V usage is TRBV27 and J usage is TRBJ1-2, with TRBD1 matching over 7 bases. V lost 5 bases and J lost 1; bases outside the gene matches: 7. Germline V lookup: CDR1 MNHEY, CDR2 SMNVEV (reference sequence). This CDR3 comprises 15 residues.

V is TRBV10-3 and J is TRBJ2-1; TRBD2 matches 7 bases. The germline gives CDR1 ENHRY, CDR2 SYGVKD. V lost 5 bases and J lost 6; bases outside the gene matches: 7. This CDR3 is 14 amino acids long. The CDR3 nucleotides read TGTGCCATCAGTTCCATAGCGGGCCGCAATGAGCAGTTCTTC. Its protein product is CAISSIAGRNEQFF.

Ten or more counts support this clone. In nucleotides, the CDR3 is TGTGCCAGCAGTGTCGACAGGGGGTCCCCCTACGAGCAGTACTTC. Translated, it gives CASSVDRGSPYEQYF. The chain combines TRBV27 with TRBJ2-7, with TRBD1 matching 9 bases. Germline CDR1 MNHEY, CDR2 SMNVEV (reference sequence). The trim removed 5 bases at V and 2 bases at J, leaving 7 bases unmatched. The CDR3 sequence is 15 residues long.

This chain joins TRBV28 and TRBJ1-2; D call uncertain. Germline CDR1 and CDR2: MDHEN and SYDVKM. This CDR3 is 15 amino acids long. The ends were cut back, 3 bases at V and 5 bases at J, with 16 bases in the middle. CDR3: CASSFPGVNLYGYTF. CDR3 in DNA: TGTGCCAGCAGTTTTCCCGGGGTAAACTTATATGGCTACACCTTC.

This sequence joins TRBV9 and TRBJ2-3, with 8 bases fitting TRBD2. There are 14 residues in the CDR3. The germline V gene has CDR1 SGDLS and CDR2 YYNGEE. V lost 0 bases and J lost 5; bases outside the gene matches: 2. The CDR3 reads CASSVETSGDTQYF. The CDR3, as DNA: TGTGCCAGCAGCGTAGAAACTAGCGGAGATACGCAGTATTTT.

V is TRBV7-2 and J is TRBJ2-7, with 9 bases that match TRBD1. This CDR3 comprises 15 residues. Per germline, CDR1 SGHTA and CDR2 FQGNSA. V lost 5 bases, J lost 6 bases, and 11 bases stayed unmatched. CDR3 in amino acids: CASSPTGQGVFEQYF. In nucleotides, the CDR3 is TGTGCCAGCAGCCCAACGGGACAGGGAGTTTTCGAGCAGTACTTC. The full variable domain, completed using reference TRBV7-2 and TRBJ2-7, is GAGVSQSPSNKVTEKGKDVELRCDPISGHTALYWYRQSLGQGLEFLIYFQGNSAPDKSGLPSDRFSAERTGGSVSTLTIQRTQQEDSAVYLCASSPTGQGVFEQYFGPGTRLTVT.

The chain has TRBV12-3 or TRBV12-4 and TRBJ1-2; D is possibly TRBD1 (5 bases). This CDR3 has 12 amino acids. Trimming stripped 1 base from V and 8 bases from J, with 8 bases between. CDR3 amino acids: CASSLGAGGYTF. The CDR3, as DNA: TGTGCCAGCAGTTTAGGGGCAGGGGGCTACACCTTC.

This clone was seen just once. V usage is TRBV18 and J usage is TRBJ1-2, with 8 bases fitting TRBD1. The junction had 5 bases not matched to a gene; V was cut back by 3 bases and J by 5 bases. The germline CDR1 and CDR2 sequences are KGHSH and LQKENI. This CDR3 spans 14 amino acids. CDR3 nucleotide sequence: TGTGCCAGCTCACCTACACAGGGGGAGTATGGCTACACCTTC. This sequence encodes CASSPTQGEYGYTF.

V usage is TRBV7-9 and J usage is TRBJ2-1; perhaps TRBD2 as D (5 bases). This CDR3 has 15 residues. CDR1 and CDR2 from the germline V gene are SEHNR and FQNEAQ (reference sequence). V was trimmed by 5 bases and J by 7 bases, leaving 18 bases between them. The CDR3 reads CASSPRGSSENEQFF. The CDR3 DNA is TGTGCCAGCAGCCCCCGAGGGTCGAGCGAAAATGAGCAGTTCTTC. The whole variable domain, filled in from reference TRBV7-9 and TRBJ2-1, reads DTGVSQNPRHKITKRGQNVTFRCDPISEHNRLYWYRQTLGQGPEFLTYFQNEAQLEKSRLLSDRFSAERPKGSFSTLEIQRTEQGDSAMYLCASSPRGSSENEQFFGPGTRLTVL.

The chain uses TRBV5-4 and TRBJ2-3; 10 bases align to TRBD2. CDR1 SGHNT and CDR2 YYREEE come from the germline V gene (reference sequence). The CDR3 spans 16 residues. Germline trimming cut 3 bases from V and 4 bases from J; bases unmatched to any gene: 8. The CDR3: CASSWGLASIPDTQYF. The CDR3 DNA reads TGTGCCAGCAGCTGGGGACTAGCGTCAATTCCAGATACGCAGTATTTT.

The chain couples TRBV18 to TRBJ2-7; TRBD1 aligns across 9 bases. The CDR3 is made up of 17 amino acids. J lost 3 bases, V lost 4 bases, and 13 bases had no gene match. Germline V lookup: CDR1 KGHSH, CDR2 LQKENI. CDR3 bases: TGTGCCAGCTCACTTTCCGAGGGACAGGGACGATACTACGAGCAGTACTTC. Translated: CASSLSEGQGRYYEQYF.

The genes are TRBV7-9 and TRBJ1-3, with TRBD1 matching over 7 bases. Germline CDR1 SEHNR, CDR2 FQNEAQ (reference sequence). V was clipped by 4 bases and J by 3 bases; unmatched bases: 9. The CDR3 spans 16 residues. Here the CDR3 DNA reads TGTGCCAGCAGCTCGACAGGGAAACGTGTTGGAAACACCATATATTTT. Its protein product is CASSSTGKRVGNTIYF.

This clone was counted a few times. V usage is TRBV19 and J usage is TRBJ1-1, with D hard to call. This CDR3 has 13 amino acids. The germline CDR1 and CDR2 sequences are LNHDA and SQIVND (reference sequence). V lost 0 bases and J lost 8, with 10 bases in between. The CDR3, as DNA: TGTGCCAGTAGTATAGATCTTGGCAGGGAAGCTTTCTTT. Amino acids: CASSIDLGREAFF.

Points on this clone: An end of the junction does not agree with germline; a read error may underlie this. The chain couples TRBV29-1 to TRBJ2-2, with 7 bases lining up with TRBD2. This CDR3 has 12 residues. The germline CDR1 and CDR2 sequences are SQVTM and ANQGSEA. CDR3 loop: CSAPSSPGRAVF. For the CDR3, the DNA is TGCAGCGCCCCTTCGTCGCCGGGGAGGGCTGTTTTT.

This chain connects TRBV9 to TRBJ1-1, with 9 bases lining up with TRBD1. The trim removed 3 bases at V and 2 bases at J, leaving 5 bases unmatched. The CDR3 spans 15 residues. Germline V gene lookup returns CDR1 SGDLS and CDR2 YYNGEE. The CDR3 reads CASSDYRGPNTEAFF. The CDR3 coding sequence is TGTGCCAGCAGCGATTACAGGGGGCCCAACACTGAAGCTTTCTTT. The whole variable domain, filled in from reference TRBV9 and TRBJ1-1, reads DSGVTQTPKHLITATGQRVTLRCSPRSGDLSVYWYQQSLDQGLQFLIQYYNGEERAKGNILERFSAQQFPDLHSELNLSSLELGDSALYFCASSDYRGPNTEAFFGQGTRLTVV.

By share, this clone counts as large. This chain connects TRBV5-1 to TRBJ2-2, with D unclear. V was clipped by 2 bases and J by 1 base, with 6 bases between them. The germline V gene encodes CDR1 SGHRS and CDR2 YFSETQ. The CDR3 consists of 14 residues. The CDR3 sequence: CASSFGLNTGELFF. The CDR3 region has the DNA TGCGCCAGCAGCTTTGGCCTGAACACCGGGGAGCTGTTTTTT. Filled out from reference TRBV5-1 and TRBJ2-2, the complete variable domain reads KAGVTQTPRYLIKTRGQQVTLSCSPISGHRSVSWYQQTPGQGLQFLFEYFSETQRNKGNFPGRFSGRQFSNSRSEMNVSTLELGDSALYLCASSFGLNTGELFFGEGSRLTVL.

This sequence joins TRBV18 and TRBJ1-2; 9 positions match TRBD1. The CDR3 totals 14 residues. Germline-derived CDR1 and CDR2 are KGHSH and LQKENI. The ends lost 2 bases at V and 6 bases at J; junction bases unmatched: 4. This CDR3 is CASSPGTGNNGYTF. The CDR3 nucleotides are TGTGCCAGCTCACCAGGGACAGGGAATAATGGCTACACCTTC.

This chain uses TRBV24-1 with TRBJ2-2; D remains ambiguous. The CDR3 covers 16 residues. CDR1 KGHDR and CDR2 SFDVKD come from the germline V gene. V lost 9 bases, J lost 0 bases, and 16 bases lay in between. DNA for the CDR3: TGTGCCACCTCAGACACGGTTCCTTCGAACACCGGGGAGCTGTTTTTT. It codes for CATSDTVPSNTGELFF.